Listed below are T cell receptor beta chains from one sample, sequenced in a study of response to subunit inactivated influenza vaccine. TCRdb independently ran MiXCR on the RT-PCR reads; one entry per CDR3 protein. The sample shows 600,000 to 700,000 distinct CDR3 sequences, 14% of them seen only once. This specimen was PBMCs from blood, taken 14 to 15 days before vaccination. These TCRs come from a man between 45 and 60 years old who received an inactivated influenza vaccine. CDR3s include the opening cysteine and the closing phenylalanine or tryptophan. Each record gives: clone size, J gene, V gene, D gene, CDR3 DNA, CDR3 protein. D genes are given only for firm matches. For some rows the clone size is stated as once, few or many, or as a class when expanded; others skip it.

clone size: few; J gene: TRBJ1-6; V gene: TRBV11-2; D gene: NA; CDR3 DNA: TGTGCCAGCAGCTTAGAGGGCAGGTTGGATAATTCACCCCTCCACTTT; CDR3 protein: CASSLEGRLDNSPLHF
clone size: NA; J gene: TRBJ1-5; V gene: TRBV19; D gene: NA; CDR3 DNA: TGTGCCAGTAGTATAAGGCGGAATCAGCCCCAGCATTTT; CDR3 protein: CASSIRRNQPQHF
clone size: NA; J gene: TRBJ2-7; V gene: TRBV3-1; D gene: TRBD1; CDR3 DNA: TGTGCCAGCAGCCAAGGGGGACAGGGGATTCGGGAGCAGTACTTC; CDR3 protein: CASSQGGQGIREQYF
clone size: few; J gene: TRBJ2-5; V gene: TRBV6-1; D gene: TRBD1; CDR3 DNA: TGTGCCAGCAGTATGACAGGGGACCGACAAGAGACCCAGTACTTC; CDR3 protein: CASSMTGDRQETQYF
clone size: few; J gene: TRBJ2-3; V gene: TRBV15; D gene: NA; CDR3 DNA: TGTGCCACCAGCAAGTCCACAGATACGCAGTATTTT; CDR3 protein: CATSKSTDTQYF
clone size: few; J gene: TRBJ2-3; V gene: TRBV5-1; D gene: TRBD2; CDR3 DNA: TGCGCCAGCAAATTACTAGCGGGAGGGTCCGCTAGCACAGATACGCAGTATTTT; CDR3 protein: CASKLLAGGSASTDTQYF
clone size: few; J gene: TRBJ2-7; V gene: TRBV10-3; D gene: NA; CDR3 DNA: TGTGCCATCAGTGAAGGCGGAGTATACGAGCAGTACTTC; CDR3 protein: CAISEGGVYEQYF
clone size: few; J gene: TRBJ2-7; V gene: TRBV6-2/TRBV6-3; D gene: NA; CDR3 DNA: TGTGCCAGCAGTTACTCGATGGTGATGGGGGGCCCCTACGAGCAGTACTTC; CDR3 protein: CASSYSMVMGGPYEQYF
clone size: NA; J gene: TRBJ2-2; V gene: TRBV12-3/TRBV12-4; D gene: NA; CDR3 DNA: TGTGCCAGCAGTTTTCTCGGGGAGCTGTTTTTT; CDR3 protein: CASSFLGELFF
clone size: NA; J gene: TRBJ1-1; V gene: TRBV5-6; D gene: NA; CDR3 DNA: TGTGCCAGCAGCTCCGGACAGCAACTGCACACTGAAGCTTTCTTT; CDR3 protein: CASSSGQQLHTEAFF
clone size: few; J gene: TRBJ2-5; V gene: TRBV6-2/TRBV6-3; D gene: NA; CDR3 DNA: TGTGCCAGCAGTGACTTCTTGGGGGAGACCCAGTACTTC; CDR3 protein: CASSDFLGETQYF
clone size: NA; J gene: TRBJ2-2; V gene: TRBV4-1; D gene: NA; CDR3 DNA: TGCGCCAGCAGCCAAATGGGACTGAACACCGGGGAGCTGTTTTTT; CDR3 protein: CASSQMGLNTGELFF
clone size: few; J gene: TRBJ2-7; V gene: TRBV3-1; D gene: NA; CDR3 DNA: TGTGCCAGCAGCCAAGATTTTTCCAGCTACGAGCAGTACTTC; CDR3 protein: CASSQDFSSYEQYF
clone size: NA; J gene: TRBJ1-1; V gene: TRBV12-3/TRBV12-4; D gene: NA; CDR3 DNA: TGTGCCAGCGGGCTAAGACTGACCTGGAACACTGAAGCTTTCTTT; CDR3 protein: CASGLRLTWNTEAFF
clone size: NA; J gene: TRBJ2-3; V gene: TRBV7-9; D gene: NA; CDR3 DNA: TGTGCCAGCAGCCCCCTCAGGGGAAGGGCAGATACGCAGTATTTT; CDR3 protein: CASSPLRGRADTQYF
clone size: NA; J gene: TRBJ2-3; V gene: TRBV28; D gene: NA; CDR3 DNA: TGTGCCAGCACTAGGCAGCCAGCCACAGATACGCAGTATTTT; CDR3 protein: CASTRQPATDTQYF
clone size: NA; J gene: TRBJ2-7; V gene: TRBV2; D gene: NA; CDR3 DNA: TGTGCCAGCGGGGCCTCCTACGAGCAGTACTTC; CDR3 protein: CASGASYEQYF
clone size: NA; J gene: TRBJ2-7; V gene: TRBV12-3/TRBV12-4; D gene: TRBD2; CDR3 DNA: TGTGCCAGCAGTTTAGCGGGAGGGCCTATCGGGCAGTACTTC; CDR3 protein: CASSLAGGPIGQYF
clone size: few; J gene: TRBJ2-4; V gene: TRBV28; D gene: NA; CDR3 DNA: TGTGCCAGCAGCCAAACGGGCAAAAACATTCAGTACTTC; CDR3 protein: CASSQTGKNIQYF
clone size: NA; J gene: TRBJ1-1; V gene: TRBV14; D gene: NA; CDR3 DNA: TGTGCCAGCAGCCAAGGTCCGTTCACTGAAGCTTTCTTT; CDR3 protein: CASSQGPFTEAFF
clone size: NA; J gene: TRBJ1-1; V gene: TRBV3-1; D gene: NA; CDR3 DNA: TGTGCCAGCAGCCAAGTAGAGTTGGGGACTGAAGCTTTCTTT; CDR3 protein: CASSQVELGTEAFF
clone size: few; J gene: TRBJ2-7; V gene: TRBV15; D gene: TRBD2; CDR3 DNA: TGTGCCACCAGCAGCCAAACTAGCGGCTACGAGCAGTACTTC; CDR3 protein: CATSSQTSGYEQYF
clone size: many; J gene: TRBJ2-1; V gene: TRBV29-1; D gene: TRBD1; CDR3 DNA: TGCAGCGCCCGAGGGGGACAGGGGGTTAGCTCCTACAATGAGCAGTTCTTC; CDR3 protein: CSARGGQGVSSYNEQFF
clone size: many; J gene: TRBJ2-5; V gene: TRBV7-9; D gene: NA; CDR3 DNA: TGTGCCAGCAGCCCGGTGGGGGTGACCCAGTACTTC; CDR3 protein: CASSPVGVTQYF
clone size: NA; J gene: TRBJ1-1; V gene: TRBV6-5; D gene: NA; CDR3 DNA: TGTGCCAGCAGGTACAGACAGAGGGGAGCGGAAGCTTTCTTT; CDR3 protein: CASRYRQRGAEAFF
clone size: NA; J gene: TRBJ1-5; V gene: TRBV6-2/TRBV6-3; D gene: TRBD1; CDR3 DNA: TGTGCCAGCAGTTTAGGTTCGACGACAGGGGGTGGCAATCAGCCCCAGCATTTT; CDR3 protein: CASSLGSTTGGGNQPQHF
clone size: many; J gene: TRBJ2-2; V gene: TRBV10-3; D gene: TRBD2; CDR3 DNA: TGTGCCACCGAGAGCGGGGGCTACACCGGGGAGCTGTTTTTT; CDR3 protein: CATESGGYTGELFF
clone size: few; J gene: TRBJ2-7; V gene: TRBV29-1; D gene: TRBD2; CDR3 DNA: TGCAGCGTTGAAGAGGATGACAGCGGGGGGGAAGAGCAGTACTTC; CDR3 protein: CSVEEDDSGGEEQYF
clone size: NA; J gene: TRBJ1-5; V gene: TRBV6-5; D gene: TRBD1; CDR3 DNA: TGTGCCAGCAGGTTCCTCGGGACAGGGGATCAGCCCCAGCATTTT; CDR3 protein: CASRFLGTGDQPQHF
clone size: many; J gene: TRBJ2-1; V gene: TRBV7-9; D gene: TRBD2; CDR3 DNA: TGTGCCAGCAGCCTCGGACTAGCGTTGTCCTACAATGAGCAGTTCTTC; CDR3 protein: CASSLGLALSYNEQFF
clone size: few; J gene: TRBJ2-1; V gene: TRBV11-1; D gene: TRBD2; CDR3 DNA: TGTGCCAGCAGCTTTATTACAATAACCGGGACTAGTTACAATGAGCAGTTCTTC; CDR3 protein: CASSFITITGTSYNEQFF
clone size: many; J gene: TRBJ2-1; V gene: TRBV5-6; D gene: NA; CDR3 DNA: TGTGCCAGCAGCTTGGGGGCTGCCCCCCTCTACAATGAGCAGTTCTTC; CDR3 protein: CASSLGAAPLYNEQFF
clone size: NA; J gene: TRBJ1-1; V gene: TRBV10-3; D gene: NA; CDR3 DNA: TGTGCCATCGGTGTGAACACTGAAGCTTTCTTT; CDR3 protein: CAIGVNTEAFF
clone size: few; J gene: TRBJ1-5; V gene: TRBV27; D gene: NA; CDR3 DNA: TGTGCCAGCAGCAAGGGCGATAGCAATCAGCCCCAGCATTTT; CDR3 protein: CASSKGDSNQPQHF
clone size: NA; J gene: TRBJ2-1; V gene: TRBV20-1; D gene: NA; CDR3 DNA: TGCAGTGCTACGCAGGGTCAGCGTGAGCAGTTCTTC; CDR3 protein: CSATQGQREQFF
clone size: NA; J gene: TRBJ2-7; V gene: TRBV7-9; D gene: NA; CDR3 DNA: TGTGCCAGCAGCTCGACAGAAACCTACGAGCAGTACTTC; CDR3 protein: CASSSTETYEQYF
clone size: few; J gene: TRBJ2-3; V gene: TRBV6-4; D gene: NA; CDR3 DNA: TGTGCCAGCAGTGCTCTCCTGGGGGGCACAGATACGCAGTATTTT; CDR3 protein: CASSALLGGTDTQYF
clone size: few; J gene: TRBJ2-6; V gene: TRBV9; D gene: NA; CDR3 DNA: TGTGCCAGCAGCCTCACGATTGCGGTGGGAGAGACCGGGGCCAACGTCCTGACTTTC; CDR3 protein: CASSLTIAVGETGANVLTF
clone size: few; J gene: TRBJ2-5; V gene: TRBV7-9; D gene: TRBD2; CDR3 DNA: TGTGCCAGCAGCCAGGGACTAGCGGATCAAGAGACCCAGTACTTC; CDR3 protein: CASSQGLADQETQYF
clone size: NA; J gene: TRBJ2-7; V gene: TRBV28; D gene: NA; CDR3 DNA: TGTGCCAGCAGTTTAGGCCTCGTCGGGTCCTACGAGCAGTACTTC; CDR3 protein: CASSLGLVGSYEQYF
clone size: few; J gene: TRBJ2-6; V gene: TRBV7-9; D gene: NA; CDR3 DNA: TGTGCGTACAGTGGGGCTGGGGCCAACGTCCTGACTTTC; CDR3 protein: CAYSGAGANVLTF
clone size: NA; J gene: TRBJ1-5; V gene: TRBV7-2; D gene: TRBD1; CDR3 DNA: TGTGCCAGCAGCCGAAACCCAGGGGGCGATCAGCCCCAGCATTTT; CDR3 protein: CASSRNPGGDQPQHF
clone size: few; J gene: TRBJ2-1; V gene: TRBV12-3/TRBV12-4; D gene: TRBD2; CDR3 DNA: TGTGCCAGCAGTTTAGTGACTAGCGGGGAGCAGTTCTTC; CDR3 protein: CASSLVTSGEQFF
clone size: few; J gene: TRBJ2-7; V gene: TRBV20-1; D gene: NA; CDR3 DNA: TGCAGTGCGGATACCCGAGGGGGGATCGGTGAGCAGTACTTC; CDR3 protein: CSADTRGGIGEQYF
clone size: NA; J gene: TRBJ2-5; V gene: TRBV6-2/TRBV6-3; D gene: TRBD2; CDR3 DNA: TGTGCCAGCAGAGCCGGGACTAGCGGGGGGGAGACCCAGTACTTC; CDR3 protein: CASRAGTSGGETQYF
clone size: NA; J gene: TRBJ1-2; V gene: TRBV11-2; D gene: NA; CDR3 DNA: TGTGCCAGCAGCCAGGGAGGGGAGAACTATGGCTACACCTTC; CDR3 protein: CASSQGGENYGYTF
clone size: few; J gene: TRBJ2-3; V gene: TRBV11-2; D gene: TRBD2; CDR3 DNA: TGTGCCAGCAGCTTCGGACCCCGGGGTAGCGGGAGGCTAGATACGCAGTATTTT; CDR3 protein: CASSFGPRGSGRLDTQYF